The 15 T cell receptor beta chains below all came from one sample that was sequenced in a study of T cells in tuberculosis. Data came from immunoSEQ multiplex PCR; TCRdb stores just in-frame clones and leaves some out. The sample holds just under 45,000 clones, about 94% seen once. The material sequenced was PBMCs. All receptors come from a donor aged 10 to 29 with latent tuberculosis or without tuberculosis infection. Some clones in this sample may be carry-over from other donors' samples.

The chain has TRBV4-2 and TRBJ2-2, with D perhaps TRBD2 (5 bases). The germline V and J ends were trimmed by 0 bases and 5 bases, with 16 bases remaining between them. This CDR3 region has 17 residues. Germline assignment: CDR1 LGHNA and CDR2 YNFKEQ. The CDR3 loop reads CASSQDQMRVGTGELFF. CDR3 coding DNA: TGTGCCAGCAGCCAAGACCAAATGAGGGTGGGGACCGGGGAGCTGTTTTTT.

V is TRBV19 and J is TRBJ1-2, with TRBD1 as a possible D gene (5 bases). The germline V gene has CDR1 LNHDA and CDR2 SQIVND (reference sequence). The CDR3 runs to 13 residues. Trimming removed 6 bases at V and 8 bases at J, with 16 bases between. CDR3 sequence: CASSVWQGRGYTF. CDR3 nucleotides: TGTGCCAGTAGCGTTTGGCAGGGCAGGGGCTACACCTTC.

The gene calls are TRBV30 and TRBJ2-1; 9 nucleotides agree with TRBD2. The CDR3 covers 14 residues. Germline CDR1 reads GTSNPN; CDR2 reads SVGIG (reference sequence). V shed 2 bases, J shed 6 bases, and the junction held 5 bases outside the gene matches. This chain's CDR3 is CAWSRRLAANEQFF. CDR3 nucleotides: TGTGCCTGGAGTAGAAGACTAGCGGCCAATGAGCAGTTCTTC.

The chain employs TRBV28 and TRBJ2-7; no clear D. The CDR3 runs to 10 residues. V lost 6 bases, J lost 3 bases, and 3 bases lay in between. Germline CDR1 MDHEN, CDR2 SYDVKM. DNA for the CDR3: TGTGCCAGCAGCCGCTACGAGCAGTACTTC. Its protein product is CASSRYEQYF.

V is TRBV4-3 and J is TRBJ2-7; no reliable D call. Germline values: CDR1 LGHNA, CDR2 YSLEER. Trimming pared 2 bases from V and 6 bases from J, leaving 11 bases between. The CDR3 runs 13 residues. CDR3 nucleotides: TGCGCCAGCAGCCAAACGACCCTAGGCGAGCAGTACTTC. Amino acids: CASSQTTLGEQYF.

The chain recombines TRBV7-9 with TRBJ2-5, with 8 bases identical to TRBD1. There are 13 residues in the CDR3. V lost 4 bases to trimming and J lost 5 bases; unmatched junction nucleotides: 3. Per the germline V gene, CDR1 is SEHNR and CDR2 is FQNEAQ (reference sequence). The CDR3 DNA follows: TGTGCCAGCAGCTCCAGGGGGCGGGAGACCCAGTACTTC. Residues: CASSSRGRETQYF.

The V gene is TRBV28, the J gene TRBJ2-7, with TRBD1 matching over 12 bases. This CDR3 comprises 16 residues. Unmatched junction bases numbered 10, after V lost 5 bases and J lost 5 bases. Per germline, CDR1 MDHEN and CDR2 SYDVKM. Here the CDR3 reads CASSPSGQGASHEQYF. In DNA form, the CDR3 reads TGTGCCAGCAGTCCCTCGGGACAGGGGGCGTCCCACGAGCAGTACTTC. Full variable domain (outside the CDR3, taken from reference TRBV28 and TRBJ2-7): DVKVTQSSRYLVKRTGEKVFLECVQDMDHENMFWYRQDPGLGLRLIYFSYDVKMKEKGDIPEGYSVSREKKERFSLILESASTNQTSMYLCASSPSGQGASHEQYFGPGTRLTVT.

This rearrangement joins TRBV19 to TRBJ2-7; 12 bases align to TRBD1. Trimming took 4 bases from V and 7 from J; bases not matched to a gene: 8. Germline CDR1 and CDR2: LNHDA and SQIVND (reference sequence). The CDR3 consists of 15 residues. The CDR3 is CASSTVGQGAGEQYF. CDR3 bases: TGTGCCAGTAGTACCGTGGGACAGGGGGCAGGAGAGCAGTACTTC.

For the CDR3, the DNA is TGCGCCAGCAGCCAAGATGCGGGGGCGGAGGGAATCACAGATACGCAGTATTTT. The encoded protein is CASSQDAGAEGITDTQYF. The chain is built from TRBV4-3 and TRBJ2-3; the D gene is possibly TRBD2 (7 bases). The CDR3 covers 18 residues. Germline V gene data show CDR1 as LGHNA and CDR2 as YSLEER. V lost 0 bases and J lost 2, with 18 bases in between.

The chain has TRBV5-4 and TRBJ2-7; D may be TRBD1 (6 bases). Germline CDR1 is SGHNT and CDR2 is YYREEE (reference sequence). Between the trimmed V and J ends, which lost 4 bases and 3 bases, there was a span of 17 bases. CDR3 length: 15 residues. CDR3 nucleotide sequence: TGTGCCAGCAGCGTCCCGACACGAGGGGGCTACGAGCAGTACTTC. Translating gives CASSVPTRGGYEQYF.

The rearrangement links TRBV28 to TRBJ2-7; 13 nucleotides line up with TRBD2. This CDR3 is built from 16 residues. Germline CDR1 and CDR2: MDHEN and SYDVKM. V shed 4 bases and J 0 bases; nucleotides not matched to a gene: 3. Here the CDR3 DNA reads TGTGCCAGCAGTTCCGGGACTAGCGGGGTCTCCTACGAGCAGTACTTC. This sequence encodes CASSSGTSGVSYEQYF.

The V call is TRBV27, the J call TRBJ2-7; D is unclear. The CDR3 has 15 residues. V was cut by 2 bases and J by 0 bases, with 11 bases left in between. Germline CDR1 and CDR2: MNHEY and SMNVEV (reference sequence). CDR3 in DNA: TGTGCCAGCAGTTTAACCGTGGTCAGCTCCTACGAGCAGTACTTC. Residues: CASSLTVVSSYEQYF.

This clone was detected once. This rearrangement joins TRBV9 to TRBJ1-2; D call uncertain. Between the trimmed V and J ends, which lost 0 bases and 3 bases, there was a span of 12 bases. The CDR3 consists of 15 residues. Germline V gives CDR1 SGDLS, CDR2 YYNGEE. This CDR3 is CASSVEPGIDYGYTF. In nucleotides, the CDR3 is TGTGCCAGCAGCGTAGAGCCCGGGATCGACTATGGCTACACCTTC.

The rearrangement joins TRBV19 to TRBJ1-1, with D hard to call. Trimming left V 5 bases short and J 1 base short, with 8 bases between. This CDR3 comprises 13 residues. Per the germline V gene, CDR1 is LNHDA and CDR2 is SQIVND (reference sequence). CDR3 residues: CASSGDPNTEAFF. In DNA, the CDR3 is TGTGCCAGTAGTGGAGACCCGAACACTGAAGCTTTCTTT. Filled out from reference TRBV19 and TRBJ1-1, the complete variable domain reads DGGITQSPKYLFRKEGQNVTLSCEQNLNHDAMYWYRQDPGQGLRLIYYSQIVNDFQKGDIAEGYSVSREKKESFPLTVTSAQKNPTAFYLCASSGDPNTEAFFGQGTRLTVV.

As for this clone: Different DNA sequences within this sample yield the same CDR3. The V call is TRBV7-2, the J call TRBJ1-1; TRBD1 aligns across 10 bases. The germline gives CDR1 SGHTA, CDR2 FQGNSA. The V segment lost 6 bases and the J segment 5 bases; nucleotides outside the gene matches: 3. The CDR3 is 13 amino acids. CDR3 protein: CASSLDRGTEAFF. CDR3 sequence (DNA): TGTGCCAGCAGTCTGGACAGGGGGACTGAAGCTTTCTTT.